This T cell receptor (beta chain) appears in the sequencing data of a study of blood T cells in healthy people across ages. Alongside a J-beta primer mix, a sample-barcoded 5' primer served in a second PCR lasting about 6 to 11 cycles. TCRdb passed the 5' RACE reads through MiXCR, listing each CDR3 protein once. The data show roughly 1,700,000 distinct CDR3 sequences, approximately 28% seen once. The CDR3 has 17 residues. The V and J ends lost 4 bases and 0 bases respectively, with 17 bases between them. Per the germline V gene, CDR1 is MNHEY and CDR2 is SVGAGI. At least 6.5 million PBMCs were isolated per sample. Total RNA extraction produced at least 5.5 micrograms (per sample) for the study. Concerning this clonotype: Here the CDR3 omits its conserved ending phenylalanine or tryptophan, so a read error is the likely source.

The sample consisted of blood. This receptor was identified in a woman aged 30 to 39 in good health. The chain employs TRBV6-5 and TRBJ2-3; D call uncertain. CDR3 protein: CASSFSSVFPSTDTQYV. The CDR3, as DNA: TGTGCCAGCAGTTTTTCTTCGGTCTTTCCTAGCACAGATACGCAGTATGTT.